A single T cell receptor beta chain is shown here with its context. Enrolled through a virtual design, the participants were between roughly 18 and 100 years of age and came from roughly 22 US areas. Someone with COVID-19 had been met by exposed participants within 2 weeks before study entry. The data are from a study of blood T cell repertoires in COVID-19. Across the whole study: Samples representing acute and convalescent COVID-19 were sourced from the United States, Italy and Spain.

Some clones are missing from TCRdb's copy, which holds only in-frame ones; the method was immunoSEQ multiplex PCR. The table lists 120,000 to 150,000 clones, about 83% of them singletons. Material: PBMCs or T cells enriched from blood (not recorded which). The origin of this receptor is a woman aged 45-65 years who had been exposed to COVID-19.

This chain's CDR3 is CASSRGQVNGYTF. The CDR3 region has the DNA TGTGCCAGTAGTAGGGGACAGGTCAACGGCTACACCTTC. The chain links TRBV19 to TRBJ1-2; TRBD1 agrees at 8 bases. Trimming removed 4 bases from V and 8 bases from J; junction bases left unmatched: 6. The CDR3 covers 13 residues. Germline CDR1 LNHDA, CDR2 SQIVND (reference sequence).